One and the same sample provided the 17 T cell receptor beta chains below, sequenced in a study of blood T cell repertoires in COVID-19 (dated by TCRdb to the early 2020s). The library came from the immunoSEQ multiplex PCR assay. As stored in TCRdb, this immuneACCESS dataset retains in-frame rearrangements with V and J assigned. A fraction of the clones does not appear; measured against another copy, unresolved V genes explain less than half of the discrepancy, and the remainder lacks a known reason. A total of 220,000 or so clones appear in this sample, more than 85% of them only once. The ten most abundant clones make up around 0.84% of the sample. Sequences were obtained from peripheral blood. The receptors shown here come from a man aged 55 to 69 with COVID-19, enrolled during active disease.

The V call is TRBV5-4, the J call TRBJ2-7; no reliable D call. Germline CDR1 SGHNT, CDR2 YYREEE (reference sequence). The CDR3 extends over 14 amino acids. V lost 1 base to trimming and J lost 2 bases, with 10 bases between them. CDR3 coding DNA: TGTGCCAGCAGCTTGAGTAACACCGCCTACGAGCAGTACTTC. This sequence encodes CASSLSNTAYEQYF.

The rearrangement joins TRBV9 to TRBJ1-2; 9 bases map to TRBD1. This CDR3 region has 16 residues. Germline V gene lookup returns CDR1 SGDLS and CDR2 YYNGEE. V lost 4 bases, J lost 8 bases, and 15 bases stayed unmatched. The CDR3 region is CASSPDRGSLSEGYTF. The CDR3 nucleotides read TGTGCCAGCAGCCCCGACAGGGGGTCGCTATCAGAAGGCTACACCTTC.

The rearrangement links TRBV11-3 to TRBJ2-1; 11 nucleotides align to TRBD1. Germline V gene data show CDR1 as SGHNT and CDR2 as YENEEA. The CDR3 is 14 amino acids. J lost 7 bases, V lost 3 bases, and 2 bases had no gene match. The CDR3 DNA reads TGTGCCAGCAGCTTGGGGACAGGGGGGAATGAGCAGTTCTTC. Protein: CASSLGTGGNEQFF. Combining the CDR3 with reference TRBV11-3 and TRBJ2-1 gives the whole variable domain EAGVVQSPRYKIIEKKQPVAFWCNPISGHNTLYWYLQNLGQGPELLIRYENEEAVDDSQLPKDRFSAERLKGVDSTLKIQPAELGDSAVYLCASSLGTGGNEQFFGPGTRLTVL.

The chain recombines TRBV28 with TRBJ2-7; maybe TRBD1 (5 bases). Germline V gene data show CDR1 as MDHEN and CDR2 as SYDVKM. V was clipped by 7 bases and J by 2 bases, with 24 bases between them. The CDR3 sequence is 17 residues long. CDR3 in DNA: TGTGCCAGCACCCCCCTCGACCGTGTGACAGATCCCTACGAGCAGTACTTC. Residues: CASTPLDRVTDPYEQYF.

The chain recombines TRBV4-1 with TRBJ2-2; D is unresolved. Looked up from germline, CDR1 is MGHRA and CDR2 is YSYEKL. The CDR3 contains 18 residues. V lost 1 base and J lost 0, with 15 bases in between. The CDR3 reads CASSQGSPEDANTGELFF. The CDR3 DNA reads as TGCGCCAGCAGCCAAGGATCCCCAGAGGATGCGAACACCGGGGAGCTGTTTTTT.

CDR3 region: CASSLDRSGRPSSGANVLTF. The CDR3 DNA follows: TGTGCCAGCAGCTTAGATAGAAGCGGGAGGCCGAGCTCTGGGGCCAACGTCCTGACTTTC. This rearrangement joins TRBV11-2 to TRBJ2-6, with TRBD2 identical over 9 bases. The V gene's germline CDR1 is SGHAT and CDR2 FQNNGV. The V segment lost 0 bases and the J segment 0 bases; nucleotides outside the gene matches: 9. The CDR3 is made up of 20 amino acids.

The rearrangement uses TRBV7-8 and TRBJ1-3, with 7 nucleotides matching TRBD1. The trim removed 4 bases at V and 0 bases at J, leaving 0 bases unmatched. CDR3 length: 14 amino acids. Germline V lookup: CDR1 SGHVS, CDR2 FQNEAQ. CDR3 sequence: CASSYRGSGNTIYF. CDR3 DNA: TGTGCCAGCAGCTACAGGGGCTCTGGAAACACCATATATTTT. Full variable domain (outside the CDR3, taken from reference TRBV7-8 and TRBJ1-3): GAGVSQSPRYKVAKRGQDVALRCDPISGHVSLFWYQQALGQGPEFLTYFQNEAQLDKSGLPSDRFFAERPEGSVSTLKIQRTQQEDSAVYLCASSYRGSGNTIYFGEGSWLTVV.

V is TRBV10-3 and J is TRBJ2-7; D not certain. Germline CDR1 and CDR2: ENHRY and SYGVKD. The V end lost 4 bases, the J end lost 3 bases, and 10 bases lay between the germline ends. CDR3 length equals 13 residues. The CDR3 sequence: CAISASENYEQYF. The CDR3 DNA sequence: TGTGCCATCAGTGCGAGCGAAAACTACGAGCAGTACTTC.

The rearrangement joins TRBV28 to TRBJ1-4, with 8 bases fitting TRBD1. CDR1 is MDHEN, CDR2 SYDVKM, per germline. V lost 3 bases and J lost 0; bases outside the gene matches: 3. The length of the CDR3 is 16 residues. This CDR3 reads CASSLAGGSTNEKLFF. CDR3 nucleotides: TGTGCCAGCAGTTTGGCAGGGGGCTCAACTAATGAAAAACTGTTTTTT.

The V call is TRBV27, the J call TRBJ2-7; 8 bases agree with TRBD1. Germline lookup yields CDR1 MNHEY and CDR2 SMNVEV (reference sequence). The junction had 3 bases not matched to a gene; V was cut back by 0 bases and J by 2 bases. The CDR3 sequence is 15 residues long. In DNA form, the CDR3 reads TGTGCCAGCAGTTTATCCGGGACAGGTGCCTACGAGCAGTACTTC. It translates to CASSLSGTGAYEQYF.

To note about this clone: Other DNA sequences of this sample code for an identical CDR3. The chain recombines TRBV7-2 with TRBJ2-5; perhaps TRBD2 as D (5 bases). Trimming shortened V by 1 base and J by 4 bases, and 7 bases separated the two germline ends. The CDR3 consists of 13 residues. Germline V gene lookup returns CDR1 SGHTA and CDR2 FQGNSA. This CDR3 is CASSLGGLETQYF. The CDR3 coding sequence is TGTGCCAGCAGCTTAGGAGGGTTAGAGACCCAGTACTTC.

The V call is TRBV30, the J call TRBJ1-2; tentative D call: TRBD1 (6 bases). CDR3 length: 10 residues. Germline loops: CDR1 GTSNPN, CDR2 SVGIG (reference sequence). CDR3 nucleotide sequence: TGTGCGTCCAGGGGTGACGGCTACACCTTC. This sequence encodes CASRGDGYTF.

The chain couples TRBV5-6 to TRBJ1-1; the match to TRBD1 covers 7 bases. In germline, CDR1 is SGHDT, CDR2 YYEEEE. The CDR3 extends over 17 amino acids. V shed 4 bases and J 0 bases; nucleotides not matched to a gene: 12. Written as DNA, the CDR3 is TGTGCCAGCAGCAGACCACCGGGACAGCTTATGAACACTGAAGCTTTCTTT. This codes for CASSRPPGQLMNTEAFF.

The rearrangement joins TRBV19 to TRBJ2-1, with 10 positions matching TRBD2. The CDR3 is 16 residues long. Trimming at V came to 3 bases and at J to 4 bases, leaving 6 bases not matched to a gene. Germline values: CDR1 LNHDA, CDR2 SQIVND (reference sequence). CDR3 sequence reads: CASSISGTSVYNEQFF. The CDR3 DNA reads as TGTGCCAGTAGTATTTCCGGGACTAGCGTTTACAATGAGCAGTTCTTC.

The rearrangement joins TRBV6-5 to TRBJ2-7; D may be TRBD1 (5 bases). The CDR3 extends over 11 amino acids. V lost 0 bases and J lost 10, with 7 bases in between. In germline, CDR1 is MNHEY, CDR2 SVGAGI. CDR3 DNA sequence: TGTGCCAGCAGTTACTCAGGGGATCAGTACTTC. Its protein product is CASSYSGDQYF.

The chain couples TRBV5-1 to TRBJ2-1; 7 positions agree with TRBD2. After removal of 1 base from V and 3 bases from J, the junction contained 4 bases not matched to a gene. The CDR3 sequence is 15 residues long. The V gene's germline CDR1 is SGHRS and CDR2 YFSETQ. CDR3 nucleotide sequence: TGCGCCAGCAGCTTGAATAGCGGGTTCTACAATGAGCAGTTCTTC. Protein: CASSLNSGFYNEQFF.

The chain employs TRBV12-5 and TRBJ1-4; 8 nucleotides match TRBD1. Germline-derived CDR1 and CDR2 are LGHNT and FRNRAP. The ends lost 1 base at V and 7 bases at J; junction bases unmatched: 11. The CDR3 covers 17 residues. In DNA form, the CDR3 reads TGTGCTAGTGGTTTGGGCTTTTGGACAGGGAATCGTGAAAAACTGTTTTTT. Protein product: CASGLGFWTGNREKLFF.